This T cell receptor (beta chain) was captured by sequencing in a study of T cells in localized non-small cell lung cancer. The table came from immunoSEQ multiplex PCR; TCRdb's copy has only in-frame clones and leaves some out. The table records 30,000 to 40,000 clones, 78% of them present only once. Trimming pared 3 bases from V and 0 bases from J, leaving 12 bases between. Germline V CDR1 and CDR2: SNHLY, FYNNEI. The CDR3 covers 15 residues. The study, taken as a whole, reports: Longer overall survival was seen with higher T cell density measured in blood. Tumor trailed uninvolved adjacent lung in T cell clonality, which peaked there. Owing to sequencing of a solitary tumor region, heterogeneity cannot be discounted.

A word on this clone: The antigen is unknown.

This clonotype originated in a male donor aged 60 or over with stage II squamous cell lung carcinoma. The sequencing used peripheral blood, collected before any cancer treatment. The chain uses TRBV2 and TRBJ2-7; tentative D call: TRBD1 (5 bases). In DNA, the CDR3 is TGTGCCAGCAGTGATCCCCAGGGCTACTCCTACGAGCAGTACTTC. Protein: CASSDPQGYSYEQYF.